This TCR beta chain derives from a study of T-cell memory formation after mild COVID-19 (TCRdb year 2021). Study-level background: TCR sequence clusters from the two donors were found to be largely donor specific. In a couple of donors, T-cell clones that expanded and contracted after mild COVID-19 were tracked by sequencing TCRalpha and TCRbeta repertoires over time. The cohort was made up of two young adult volunteers, one female and one male, who were previously healthy.

The instrument was an Illumina NovaSeq 6000. Using 5'RACE with constant-segment primers, TCRalpha and TCRbeta cDNA libraries were constructed, with sample barcodes and unique molecular identifiers added in the process. Trizol reagent was used to extract RNA from every sample. The libraries were amplified in two PCR steps, and the second step added a second sample barcode and Illumina TruSeq adapters. Sequencing of libraries was performed on an Illumina NovaSeq with 2 x 150 bp paired-end reads. Regarding the original processing steps: Reads were demultiplexed and collapsed into UMI-guided consensus sequences with migec v1.2.7. Using mixcr v2.1.11, the UMI consensuses were aligned to TRA and TRB V and J templates and assembled into clonotypes. A clonotype was counted as expanded or contracted only when both edgeR and NoisET called the clonotype significant, with the noise models trained on biological replicates. For edgeR calls, a false discovery rate-adjusted p below 0.01 and a log2 fold-change threshold of 1 were applied. As an exploratory analysis of dynamics, PCA with hierarchical clustering was applied to max-normalized trajectories of the 1000 most abundant clonotypes. The CD4 or CD8 phenotype of responding clones was assigned using the separately sequenced CD4+ and CD8+ repertoires. The public reads were run again by TCRdb, first through fastp at Q25 and then through MiXCR, and only productive beta chains were kept. Each entry merges the rows of one CDR3 protein and shows their most common DNA and genes. The V and J calls shown here were made by TCRdb, not taken from the authors' results. This sample comprises around 250,000 distinct CDR3 sequences, about 16% of them detected only once. Over 20% of the sample belongs to the ten largest clones.

Overall study outcomes, separate from this receptor: Some responding clones were found in pre-infection memory, which suggests that pre-existing cross-reactive memory T cells took part in the SARS-CoV-2 response. Balanced CD4/CD8 phenotypes were observed for clones contracting from day 15 to 85, whereas a bias towards CD4+ was observed for a second wave of clones expanding from day 15 to 37. SARS-CoV-2 specificity was not confirmed for the second-wave clones peaking on day 37. Contracting CD4+ clones were located mainly in the CM and EM memory subsets, whereas CD8+ clones were found to be enriched in EMRA. The study included only a couple of mild cases, and larger cohorts that include severe cases with pre-infection samples were judged to be necessary.

This clonotype was detected a few times. Its target antigen remains unknown. Nothing much larger sits one base from this clone, and base qualities are not available. PBMCs were isolated by Ficoll-Paque density gradient centrifugation. The CDR3 starts with the cysteine, ends with the phenylalanine, and has 15 residues. CDR3 DNA is the only sequence kept; it has 45 bases, read in frame from the first base. The germline V gene encodes CDR1 MNHNY and CDR2 SVGAGI (reference sequence). V has 7 bases trimmed and J has 7 bases trimmed; junction bases matching no gene number 10. Sample: PBMCs or a T cell subset sorted from them (not recorded which). The clonotype was recovered from a man between 18 and 29 years old who had mild COVID-19 (a few samples of this study predate the infection). The sample titles of this study are shuffled in the database, so cell type and time point are left out; the donor was told from shared clones. The V and J segments used are TRBV6-6 and TRBJ2-2, and 9 junctional nucleotides match TRBD2. For the CDR3, the sequence is CASIPGLAKDGELFF. The DNA reads TGTGCCAGCATCCCGGGACTAGCCAAGGACGGGGAGCTGTTTTTT.